A selection of T cell receptor beta chains follows, all from one sample in a study of shared clonotypes between healthy human individuals. Clones were sequenced by immunoSEQ multiplex PCR, and TCRdb holds only the in-frame ones, with some missing. This sample has around 1,900,000 clones; around 93% occur once, and the top ten carry about 1.7%. The specimen sequenced was naive CD8+ T cells from PBMCs. All receptors come from a man younger than 35 in good health. Some clones in this sample may be carry-over from other donors' samples. Each CDR3 is given without its conserved first and last residue.

v_gene	CDR3aa
TRBV29-1	SVDGAESSGANVLT
TRBV5-6	ASSFGTDQETQY
TRBV5-6	ASSLGGDTQY
TRBV2	ASSDPAVNYGYT
TRBV4-1	ASSSSGRVNEQF
TRBV9	ASSPNVGTQETQY
TRBV5-8	ASSLFVNPNEKLF
TRBV7-2	ASSPGLAVTYEQY
TRBV9	ASSEGLAGTDTQY
TRBV5-1	ASSLARDRENRPRGTQY
TRBV9	ASSPRGASNEQF
TRBV10-2	ASSGEGGSYNEQF
TRBV29-1	SGRGTSGSSYEQY
TRBV9	ASSLGTGTNTEAF
TRBV4-2	ASSPSAGVSNQPQH
TRBV18	ASSPGGTLNTEAF
TRBV29-1	STRDTGELF
TRBV28	ASRTRGEGSYEQY
TRBV10-3	AIRGSAGTDTQY
TRBV5-1	ASSWTVGQRGNTEAF
TRBV29-1	SVVPGGNEKLF
TRBV6-6	ASSVTGNLNTEAF
TRBV4-1	ASTLGGPEEEKLF
TRBV5-1	ASNYYPQTETQY
TRBV7-2	ASSLGGRYGQRADYGYT
TRBV19	ASSTPLQGRYNEQF
TRBV7-9	ASSLDRGLLSEAF
TRBV11-2	ASSLRGPTDTIY
TRBV7-6	ASSPAGNIYEQY
TRBV5-1	ASSPGTANGYT
TRBV6-5	ASSFEQSSYNEQF
TRBV19	ASRDRNQPQH
TRBV7-3	ASSPRSGIYEQY
TRBV7-8	ASSEGRTEAF
TRBV29-1	SVEVGGDSGVTEAF
TRBV28	ASRFTGLVFVEQF
TRBV28	ASSLVKDPSYEQY
TRBV6-6	ASSSIQEVRPYEQY
TRBV9	ASSSPGTGGPGELF
TRBV4-1	ASSQEPGQGITGELF
TRBV11-2	ASSLGGEQF
TRBV4-3	ASSQDRRGANTEAF
TRBV7-9	ASSSGPPQETQY